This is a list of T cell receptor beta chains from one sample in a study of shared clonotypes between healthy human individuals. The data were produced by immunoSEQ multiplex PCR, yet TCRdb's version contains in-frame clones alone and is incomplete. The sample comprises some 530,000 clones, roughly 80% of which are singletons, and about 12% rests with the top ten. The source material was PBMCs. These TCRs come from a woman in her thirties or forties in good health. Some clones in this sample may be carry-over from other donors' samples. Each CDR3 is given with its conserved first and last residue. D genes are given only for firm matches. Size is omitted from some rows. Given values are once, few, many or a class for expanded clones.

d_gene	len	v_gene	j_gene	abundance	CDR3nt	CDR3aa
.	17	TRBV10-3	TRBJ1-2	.	TGTGCCATCAGCCCTCGGGGGCCACAAGGATCCTGGGATGGCTACACCTTC	CAISPRGPQGSWDGYTF
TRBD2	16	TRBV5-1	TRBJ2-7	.	TGCGCCAGCAGCTTGGGACTAGCGGATAGCTCCTACGAGCAGTACTTC	CASSLGLADSSYEQYF
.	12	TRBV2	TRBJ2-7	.	TGTGCCAGCAAGGGGATCAACTACGAGCAGTACTTC	CASKGINYEQYF
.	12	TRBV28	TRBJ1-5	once	TGTGCCAGCGGGGGTCGCAATCAGCCCCAGCATTTT	CASGGRNQPQHF
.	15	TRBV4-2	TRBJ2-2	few	TGTGCCAGCAGCCAAGCGGGAGTAGAGACCGGGGAGCTGTTTTTT	CASSQAGVETGELFF
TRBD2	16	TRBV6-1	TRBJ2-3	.	TGTGCCAGCAGTGAAATCGGTAGCGGGAGTGCAGATACGCAGTATTTT	CASSEIGSGSADTQYF
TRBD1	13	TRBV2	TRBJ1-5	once	TGTGCCAGCAGGGACAGGGGCAATCAGCCCCAGCATTTT	CASRDRGNQPQHF
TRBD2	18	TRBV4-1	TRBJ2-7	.	TGCGCCAGCAGCCAGACCCCCCCAACTAGCGGGAGTTCCCACGAGCAGTACTTC	CASSQTPPTSGSSHEQYF
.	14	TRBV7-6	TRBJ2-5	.	TGTGCCAGCAGCTTAGCATCTGGGCAAGAGACCCAGTACTTC	CASSLASGQETQYF
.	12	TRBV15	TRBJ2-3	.	TGTGCCACCAGCAGGACCTTGGATACGCAGTATTTT	CATSRTLDTQYF
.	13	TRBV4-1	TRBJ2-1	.	TGCGCCAGCAGCCTACGGGGGAGCGATGAGCAGTTCTTC	CASSLRGSDEQFF
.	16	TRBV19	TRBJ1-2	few	TGTGCCAGTAGTTCTCGCCGGGACTTACGCCTCTATGGCTACACCTTC	CASSSRRDLRLYGYTF
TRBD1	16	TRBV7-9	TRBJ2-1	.	TGTGCCAGCAGCTTATCTGTGGTCCAGGGGGCAGATGAGCAGTTCTTC	CASSLSVVQGADEQFF
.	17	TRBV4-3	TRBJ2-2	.	TGCGCCAGATTGGAAAGAAACCGGGACGGGATCACCGGGGAGCTGTTTTTT	CARLERNRDGITGELFF
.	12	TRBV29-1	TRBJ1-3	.	TGCAGCGGGGGGCAAACTGGAAACACCATATATTTT	CSGGQTGNTIYF
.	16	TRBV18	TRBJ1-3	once	TGTGCCAGCTCACCAGATAGGGTGGGAGCTGGAAACACCATATATTTT	CASSPDRVGAGNTIYF
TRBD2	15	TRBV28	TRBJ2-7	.	TGTGCCAGCAGCCTTAGCGGGAGGGCCAGAAACGAGCAGTACTTC	CASSLSGRARNEQYF
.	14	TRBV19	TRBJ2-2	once	TGTGCCAGTAAGTCGCAAACGAACACCGGGGAGCTGTTTTTT	CASKSQTNTGELFF
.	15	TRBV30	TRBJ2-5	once	TGTGCCTGGAGTGTGGGAGGAGGGCAGCTTAGGACCCAGTACTTC	CAWSVGGGQLRTQYF
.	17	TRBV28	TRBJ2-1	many	TGTGCCAGCAGTTTGGGTGGAGGGACTGGCTCCTACAATGAGCAGTTCTTC	CASSLGGGTGSYNEQFF
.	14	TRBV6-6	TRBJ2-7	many	TGTGCCAGCAGTTTTGGGCTAGAGGGCTACGAGCAGTACTTC	CASSFGLEGYEQYF
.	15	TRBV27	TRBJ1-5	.	TGTGCCAGCAGTTCGCAGGGGTTGAGCAATCAGCCCCAGCATTTT	CASSSQGLSNQPQHF
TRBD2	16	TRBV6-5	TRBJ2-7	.	TGTGCCAGCAGTTACTCGACCGCGGGAGTCCGGCACGAGCAGTACTTC	CASSYSTAGVRHEQYF
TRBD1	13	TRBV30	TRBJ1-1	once	TGTGCCTGGGTAACGGGACAGGGGTTTGAAGCTTTCTTT	CAWVTGQGFEAFF
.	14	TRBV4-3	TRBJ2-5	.	TGCGCCAGCAGCTTCGGGATTGGCCAAGAGACCCAGTACTTC	CASSFGIGQETQYF
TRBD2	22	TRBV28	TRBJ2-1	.	TGTGCCAGCAGATTAAGGACAGGGTGGGGAGCTAGCGGGAGTGGCTCCTACAATGAGCAGTTCTTC	CASRLRTGWGASGSGSYNEQFF
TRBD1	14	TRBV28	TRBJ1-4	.	TGTGCCAGCAGTGCCGGGACAGTTAATGAAAAACTGTTTTTT	CASSAGTVNEKLFF
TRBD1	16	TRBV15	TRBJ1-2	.	TGTGCCACCAGCAGGGCGAGAGCAGGGGGCGGCTATGGCTACACCTTC	CATSRARAGGGYGYTF
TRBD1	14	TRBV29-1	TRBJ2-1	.	TGCAGCGTCGCAGGGGGTAGTCGTTACAATGAGCAGTTCTTC	CSVAGGSRYNEQFF
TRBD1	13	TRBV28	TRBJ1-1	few	TGTGCCAGCAGTTTTCAGGGGGGGACCGTAGCTTTCTTT	CASSFQGGTVAFF
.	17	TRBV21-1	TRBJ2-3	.	TGTGCCAGCAGCAAAGGGGGCCTAGCGGTAAGCACAGATACGCAGTATTTT	CASSKGGLAVSTDTQYF
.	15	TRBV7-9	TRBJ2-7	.	TGTGCCAGCAGCACCACGTCGGACAGACACTACGAGCAGTACTTC	CASSTTSDRHYEQYF
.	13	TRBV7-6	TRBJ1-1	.	TGTGCCAGCAGCTTAGGAAGAAACACTGAAGCTTTCTTT	CASSLGRNTEAFF
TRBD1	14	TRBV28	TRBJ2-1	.	TGTGCCAGTAGGGGGCTAAGCTCCTACAATGAGCAGTTCTTC	CASRGLSSYNEQFF
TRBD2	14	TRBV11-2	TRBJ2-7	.	TGTGCCAGCAGCTTAGTTACTAGCGGGAATTATCGGTACTTC	CASSLVTSGNYRYF
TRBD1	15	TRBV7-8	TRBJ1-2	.	TGTGCCAGCAGCAAAACCGGGACAGGGGGCCAGGGCTACACCTTC	CASSKTGTGGQGYTF
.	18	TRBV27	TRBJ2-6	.	TGTGCCAGCAGTTTATCGGTCCGGACTGGCTCTGGGGCCAACGTCCTGACTTTC	CASSLSVRTGSGANVLTF
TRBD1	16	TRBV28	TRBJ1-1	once	TGTGCCAGCAGTTTATATGGGACAGGGGCGAACACTGAAGCTTTCTTT	CASSLYGTGANTEAFF
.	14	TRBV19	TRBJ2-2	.	TGTGCCAGTAGTATCTGGTCGCGGAGCGGGGAGCTGTTTTTT	CASSIWSRSGELFF
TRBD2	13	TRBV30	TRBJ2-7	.	TGTGCCTGGAGTACCGGGGGACTAGCGGGAGAGAACTTC	CAWSTGGLAGENF
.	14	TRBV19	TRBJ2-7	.	TGTGCCAGTAGTATCCCACGACTCCCCTACGAGCAGTACTTC	CASSIPRLPYEQYF
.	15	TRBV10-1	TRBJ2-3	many	TGCGCCAGCAGTTCAGGGGAAAGCGACACAGATACGCAGTATTTT	CASSSGESDTDTQYF
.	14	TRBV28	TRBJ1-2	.	TGTGCCAGCAGCAGGTGGGGCGAGCCCTACGGCTACACCTTC	CASSRWGEPYGYTF
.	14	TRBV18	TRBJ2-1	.	TGTGCCAGCTCACCAAACCCCGGGATCGATGAGCAGTTCTTC	CASSPNPGIDEQFF
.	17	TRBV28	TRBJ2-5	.	TGTGCCAGCACCCCCAGGATTTGGGTCTCGGAACAAGAGACCCAGTACTTC	CASTPRIWVSEQETQYF
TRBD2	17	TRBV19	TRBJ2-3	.	TGTGCCAGTAGTCTCCGCCCGACTAGCGCTAGCACAGATACGCAGTATTTT	CASSLRPTSASTDTQYF
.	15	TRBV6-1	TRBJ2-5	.	TGTGCCAGCAGTGAGTTAAGGGGTGCTCAAGAGACCCAGTACTTC	CASSELRGAQETQYF
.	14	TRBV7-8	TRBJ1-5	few	TGTGCCAGCAGCCCAAGGGCAGCGAATCAGCCCCAGCATTTT	CASSPRAANQPQHF
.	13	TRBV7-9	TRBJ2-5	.	TGTGCCAGCAGCTTAGCTTATCAGGGGACCCAGTACTTC	CASSLAYQGTQYF
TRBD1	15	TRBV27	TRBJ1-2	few	TGTGCCAGCAGGGCCGGGACAGCTTCCTTCTATGGCTACACCTTC	CASRAGTASFYGYTF
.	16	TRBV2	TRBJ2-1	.	TGTGCCAGCAGTGAAATTAGCGTCAGTGCCTACAATGAGCAGTTCTTC	CASSEISVSAYNEQFF
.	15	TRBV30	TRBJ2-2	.	TGTGCCTGGAGGAGTGCAGGGGAGGGTACCGGGGAGCTGTCTTTT	CAWRSAGEGTGELSF
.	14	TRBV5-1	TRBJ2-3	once	TGCGCCAGCTCCCGGGGGGCTAAGGAAGATACGCAGTATTTT	CASSRGAKEDTQYF
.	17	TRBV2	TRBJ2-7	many	TGTGCCAGCAGTGATCGTGCTAGCGCAGAACTGTGGGGGGAGCAGTACTTC	CASSDRASAELWGEQYF
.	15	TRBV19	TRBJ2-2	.	TGTGCCAGTAGTCTCCCGAGGAGAGGCACCGGGGAGCTGTTTTTT	CASSLPRRGTGELFF
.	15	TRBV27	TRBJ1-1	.	TGTGCCAGCAAAGACAGACCCTCAATGAACACTGAAGCTTTCTTT	CASKDRPSMNTEAFF
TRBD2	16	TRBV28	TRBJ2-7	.	TGTGCCAGCAGTACCCCCAGCGGGAGTAGCGGTTACGAGCAGTACTTC	CASSTPSGSSGYEQYF
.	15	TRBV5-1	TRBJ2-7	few	TGCGCCAGCAGCTTGGGACCGGGGGAGACCTACGAGCAGTACTTC	CASSLGPGETYEQYF
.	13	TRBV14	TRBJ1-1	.	TGTGCCAGCAGCCGAGGGCCGAACACTGAAGCTTTCTTT	CASSRGPNTEAFF
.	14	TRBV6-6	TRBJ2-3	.	TGTGCCAGCAGTTACGTCGCACACACAGATACGCAGTATTTT	CASSYVAHTDTQYF